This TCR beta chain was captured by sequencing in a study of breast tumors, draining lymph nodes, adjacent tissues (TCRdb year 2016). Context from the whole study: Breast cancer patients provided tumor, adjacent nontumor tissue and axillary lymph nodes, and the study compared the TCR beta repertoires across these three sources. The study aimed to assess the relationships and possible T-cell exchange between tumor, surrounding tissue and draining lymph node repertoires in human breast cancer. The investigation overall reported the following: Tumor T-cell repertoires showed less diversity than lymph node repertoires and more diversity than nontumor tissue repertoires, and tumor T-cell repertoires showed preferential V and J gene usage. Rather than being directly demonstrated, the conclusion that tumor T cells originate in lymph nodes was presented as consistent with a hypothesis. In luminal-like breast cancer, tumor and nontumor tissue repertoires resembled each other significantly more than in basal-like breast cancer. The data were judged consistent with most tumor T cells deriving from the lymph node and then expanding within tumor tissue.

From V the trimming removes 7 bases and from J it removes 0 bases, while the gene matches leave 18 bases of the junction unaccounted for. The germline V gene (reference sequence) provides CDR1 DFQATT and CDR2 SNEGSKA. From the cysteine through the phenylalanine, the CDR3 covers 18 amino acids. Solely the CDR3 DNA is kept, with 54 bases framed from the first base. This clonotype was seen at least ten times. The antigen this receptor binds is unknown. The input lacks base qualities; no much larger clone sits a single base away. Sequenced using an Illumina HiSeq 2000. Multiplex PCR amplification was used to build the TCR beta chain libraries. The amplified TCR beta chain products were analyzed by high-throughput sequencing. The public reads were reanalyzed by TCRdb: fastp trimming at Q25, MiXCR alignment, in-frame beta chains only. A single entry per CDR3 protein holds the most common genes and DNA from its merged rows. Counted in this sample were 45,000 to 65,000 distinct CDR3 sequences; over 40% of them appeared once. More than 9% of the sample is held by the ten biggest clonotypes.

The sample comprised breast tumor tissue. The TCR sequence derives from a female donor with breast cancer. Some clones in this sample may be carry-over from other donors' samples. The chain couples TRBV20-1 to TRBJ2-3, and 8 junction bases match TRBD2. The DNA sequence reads TGCAGTGTCTCACTCCGTTTAGGCGGGAGGACGAGCACAGATACGCAGTATTTT. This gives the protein CSVSLRLGGRTSTDTQYF.